A single sample gave rise to the 13 T cell receptor beta chains below, sequenced in a study of Graves' ophthalmopathy and Graves' hyperthyroidism. Amplification of TCR beta CDR3 regions used RNA transcripts. After a first-round RT-PCR with HTBI primers, a second-round multiplex PCR was run. TCRdb analysed the multiplex PCR reads with MiXCR anew, one entry per CDR3 protein. The top ten hold over 4% of the sample, which has roughly 50,000 distinct CDR3 sequences, roughly 46% seen once. The specimen sequenced was peripheral blood. These receptors were taken from an adult woman with Graves' ophthalmopathy.

The chain carries TRBV20-1 and TRBJ2-7, with TRBD2 identical over 8 bases. CDR3 size: 13 residues. J was trimmed by 2 bases and V by 4 bases; bases with no gene match: 4. Germline-derived CDR1 and CDR2 are DFQATT and SNEGSKA (reference sequence). The DNA for the CDR3 is TGCAGTGCTACGGGGGGGTCGGCCTACGAGCAGTACTTC. This translates into CSATGGSAYEQYF.

This chain uses TRBV7-9 with TRBJ1-2; TRBD1 is a possible D gene (6 bases). From germline, CDR1 is SEHNR and CDR2 FQNEAQ (reference sequence). The V gene lost 2 bases and the J gene lost 8 bases, with 15 bases spanning the gap. This CDR3 spans 14 amino acids. The CDR3 nucleotides read TGTGCCAGCAGCTTATCGGCAGGGGCGGGAGGCTACACCTTC. Its protein is CASSLSAGAGGYTF.

A word on this clonotype: The junction differs from germline at one of its ends, possibly a read error. The gene calls are TRBV7-2 and TRBJ1-4, with TRBD1 identical over 7 bases. Per the germline V gene, CDR1 is SGHTA and CDR2 is FQGNSA. The CDR3 covers 14 residues. This CDR3 reads CARRHTGDNEKLFF. CDR3 in DNA: TGTGCCCGCAGGCATACAGGGGATAATGAAAAACTGTTTTTT.

Many counts were recorded for this clonotype. The chain carries TRBV5-8 and TRBJ2-1; perhaps TRBD1 as D (6 bases). This CDR3 is built from 17 residues. Germline lookup yields CDR1 SGHTS and CDR2 YDEGEE. V lost 0 bases to trimming and J lost 2 bases, with 15 bases between them. CDR3 sequence (DNA): TGTGCCAGCAGCTTGGCCGGGACACCGACCCCCTACAATGAGCAGTTCTTC. Amino acid sequence: CASSLAGTPTPYNEQFF. Based on the CDR3 plus reference TRBV5-8 and TRBJ2-1, the full variable domain is EAGVTQSPTHLIKTRGQQATLRCSPISGHTSVYWYQQALGLGLQFLLWYDEGEERNRGNFPPRFSGRQFPNYSSELNVNALELEDSALYLCASSLAGTPTPYNEQFFGPGTRLTVL.

In regard to this clonotype: The germline gene is not matched at one end of the junction; a read error may be the cause. This chain joins TRBV19 and TRBJ2-3; 11 positions agree with TRBD2. The CDR3 covers 15 residues. Germline V CDR1 and CDR2: LNHDA, SQIVND (reference sequence). The CDR3 region is CASSRTSGYTNTQYF. The CDR3 nucleotides are TGTGCCAGTAGTAGGACTAGCGGGTACACAAATACGCAGTATTTT. The whole variable domain, remainder taken from reference TRBV19 and TRBJ2-3, is DGGITQSPKYLFRKEGQNVTLSCEQNLNHDAMYWYRQDPGQGLRLIYYSQIVNDFQKGDIAEGYSVSREKKESFPLTVTSAQKNPTAFYLCASSRTSGYTNTQYFGPGTRLTVL.

This clonotype was counted many times. The chain employs TRBV11-3 and TRBJ2-5; D call uncertain. Looked up from germline, CDR1 is SGHNT and CDR2 is YENEEA. The CDR3 runs 12 residues. V gave up 1 base and J gave up 5 bases, with 5 bases separating them. CDR3 DNA: TGTGCCAGCAGCTTAGGAGAGGAGACCCAGTACTTC. As protein: CASSLGEETQYF.

This clonotype occurred many times. The chain joins TRBV6-5 to TRBJ1-5; weak D call: TRBD1 (5 bases). Trimming shortened V by 6 bases and J by 4 bases, and 10 bases separated the two germline ends. This CDR3 has 13 residues. Germline V gene sequence: CDR1 MNHEY, CDR2 SVGAGI. Here the CDR3 reads CASSRDQNQPQHF. The CDR3 region has the DNA TGTGCCAGCAGCCGGGACCAGAATCAGCCCCAGCATTTT.

This clonotype has at least ten counts. In DNA, the CDR3 is TGTGCCAGCAGCCAAGGGGCGGGTGAGCAGTTCTTC. Translated: CASSQGAGEQFF. This chain joins TRBV3-1 and TRBJ2-1, with D possibly matching TRBD2 (5 bases). The CDR3 has 12 amino acids. V was pared by 1 base and J by 9 bases, with 7 bases between. Germline V gives CDR1 LGHDT, CDR2 YNNKEL (reference sequence).

The V and J genes are TRBV19 and TRBJ1-5; D uncertain. This CDR3 contains 15 residues. V gave up 0 bases and J gave up 3 bases, with 9 bases separating them. The germline CDR1 and CDR2 sequences are LNHDA and SQIVND (reference sequence). CDR3 sequence (DNA): TGTGCCAGTAGTATAGAGCGACGGATCAATCAGCCCCAGCATTTT. Translation: CASSIERRINQPQHF. Full variable domain (remainder filled in from reference TRBV19 and TRBJ1-5): DGGITQSPKYLFRKEGQNVTLSCEQNLNHDAMYWYRQDPGQGLRLIYYSQIVNDFQKGDIAEGYSVSREKKESFPLTVTSAQKNPTAFYLCASSIERRINQPQHFGDGTRLSIL.

J is TRBJ1-3 and V is TRBV19, with TRBD1 as a possible D gene (5 bases). The V end lost 9 bases, the J end lost 1 base, and 16 bases lay between the germline ends. This CDR3 contains 15 residues. Germline V gene lookup returns CDR1 LNHDA and CDR2 SQIVND (reference sequence). The CDR3 region has the DNA TGTGCCAGCGACCTTGGGGGATCGTCTGGAAACACCATATATTTT. This sequence encodes CASDLGGSSGNTIYF.

The chain combines TRBV9 with TRBJ1-2; 9 nucleotides line up with TRBD1. CDR1 SGDLS and CDR2 YYNGEE come from the germline V gene. The junction had 18 bases not matched to a gene; V was cut back by 4 bases and J by 8 bases. This CDR3 spans 17 amino acids. The CDR3 DNA reads TGTGCCAGCAGCACACCGGGACAGGGTTTTTCGTTACGCGGCTACACCTTC. As protein: CASSTPGQGFSLRGYTF.

J is TRBJ2-3 and V is TRBV10-2; D perhaps matches TRBD2 (5 bases). V was pared by 7 bases and J by 7 bases, with 15 bases between. Looked up from germline, CDR1 is WSHSY and CDR2 is SAAADI. CDR3 size: 13 residues. CDR3 bases: TGCGCCAGCAAGGAGGCGCGGTTTTATACGCAGTATTTT. Translating gives CASKEARFYTQYF.

The chain combines TRBV20-1 with TRBJ1-3; D may be TRBD1 (5 bases). Trimming cost V 5 bases and J 3 bases, with 14 bases left between them. Germline V gene data show CDR1 as DFQATT and CDR2 as SNEGSKA (reference sequence). The CDR3 is 14 residues long. This CDR3 is CSALVRDGGNTIYF. The DNA of the CDR3 is TGCAGTGCTTTAGTCAGGGACGGTGGAAACACCATATATTTT.